The 17 T cell receptor beta chains given below trace back to one sample, sequenced in a study of shared clonotypes between healthy human individuals. It was CD45RO-negative cells, positively selected for CCR7, that made up naive CD8 cells, with terminally differentiated effector memory CD45RA+ cells excluded. Using immunoSEQ multiplex PCR, the repertoire was profiled, and TCRdb retains in-frame clones only, with some absent. The sample lists around 600,000 clones; roughly 98% were seen once. Material for sequencing was naive CD8+ T cells sorted from blood. The receptor source for this set is a man in his thirties or forties in good health.

V usage is TRBV9 and J usage is TRBJ2-1; D is unresolved. CDR1 SGDLS and CDR2 YYNGEE come from the germline V gene. This CDR3 is built from 14 residues. V dropped 0 bases and J dropped 4 bases, with 8 bases sitting between them. CDR3 sequence reads: CASSVDSLYNEQFF. The CDR3 nucleotides are TGTGCCAGCAGCGTAGATTCTCTGTACAATGAGCAGTTCTTC.

This chain connects TRBV4-3 to TRBJ2-1, with D uncertain. Per the germline V gene, CDR1 is LGHNA and CDR2 is YSLEER. This CDR3 is 14 amino acids long. With 0 bases removed from V and 8 bases from J, the gap between germline ends came to 11 bases. CDR3 DNA sequence: TGCGCCAGCAGCCAAGAAAGGAATCGGGATGAGCAGTTCTTC. Protein product: CASSQERNRDEQFF.

V gene TRBV10-3 combines with J gene TRBJ2-1; D might be TRBD1 (6 bases). Trimming cost V 7 bases and J 10 bases, with 11 bases left between them. Per the germline V gene, CDR1 is ENHRY and CDR2 is SYGVKD. The CDR3 has 11 residues. The CDR3 reads CAIKGQMEQFF. DNA for the CDR3: TGTGCCATCAAAGGACAGATGGAGCAGTTCTTC.

CDR3 bases: TGTGCCAGCCCCCCGATGAGCGGGAGTTTAGGAGATACGCAGTATTTT. Translation: CASPPMSGSLGDTQYF. The chain couples TRBV18 to TRBJ2-3, with 8 bases identical to TRBD2. The ends lost 8 bases at V and 5 bases at J; junction bases unmatched: 15. CDR1 is KGHSH and CDR2 is LQKENI in the germline V gene. This CDR3 spans 16 amino acids. Looking up the rest from reference TRBV18 and TRBJ2-3 gives the full variable domain: NAGVMQNPRHLVRRRGQEARLRCSPMKGHSHVYWYRQLPEEGLKFMVYLQKENIIDESGMPKERFSAEFPKEGPSILRIQQVVRGDSAAYFCASPPMSGSLGDTQYFGPGTRLTVL.

This clone has a single count. This chain uses TRBV5-1 with TRBJ2-7; unclear D gene. V lost 3 bases, J lost 6 bases, and 13 bases lay in between. There are 13 residues in the CDR3. The germline V gene has CDR1 SGHRS and CDR2 YFSETQ. CDR3 sequence: CASSSDPASEQYF. In DNA, the CDR3 is TGCGCCAGCAGCTCGGACCCGGCGTCCGAGCAGTACTTC.

This chain connects TRBV27 to TRBJ2-1, with D perhaps given as TRBD1 or TRBD2 (5 bases each). The germline V gene has CDR1 MNHEY and CDR2 SMNVEV (reference sequence). V lost 3 bases to trimming and J lost 0 bases, with 24 bases between them. CDR3 size: 20 residues. The CDR3 region is CASSLTGTRRFLRSYNEQFF. In nucleotides, the CDR3 is TGTGCCAGCAGTTTGACCGGGACGAGACGCTTCTTACGCTCCTACAATGAGCAGTTCTTC.

V gene TRBV7-9 combines with J gene TRBJ1-2; maybe TRBD1 (5 bases). V lost 5 bases and J lost 0, with 13 bases in between. Per germline, CDR1 SEHNR and CDR2 FQNEAQ (reference sequence). CDR3 size: 15 residues. CDR3 protein: CASSPGTSPNYGYTF. For the CDR3, the DNA is TGTGCCAGCAGCCCTGGGACGAGCCCTAACTATGGCTACACCTTC.

The rearrangement uses TRBV4-3 and TRBJ2-7, with a possible D match to TRBD1 (5 bases). The CDR3 has 15 amino acids. Germline V gene sequence: CDR1 LGHNA, CDR2 YSLEER. Trimming left V 4 bases short and J 5 bases short, with 18 bases between. Here the CDR3 reads CASSLRLGDFHEQYF. In nucleotides, the CDR3 is TGCGCCAGCAGCCTTCGGTTAGGGGATTTCCACGAGCAGTACTTC.

The chain employs TRBV10-2 and TRBJ2-3; 8 bases align to TRBD2. Germline assignment: CDR1 WSHSY and CDR2 SAAADI. The CDR3 loop spans 17 amino acids. Losses at the gene ends were 3 bases for V and 0 bases for J; bases not matched to a gene: 8. The CDR3 loop reads CASSEPGLGDSTDTQYF. CDR3 bases: TGCGCCAGCAGTGAACCGGGACTAGGGGACAGCACAGATACGCAGTATTTT.

The chain couples TRBV7-9 to TRBJ2-6, with 9 bases identical to TRBD2. V shed 6 bases and J 1 base; nucleotides not matched to a gene: 7. Germline V gene lookup returns CDR1 SEHNR and CDR2 FQNEAQ (reference sequence). CDR3 size: 17 residues. The CDR3 here is CASSSSSGTSGANVLTF. The CDR3 region has the DNA TGTGCCAGCAGTTCTTCTAGCGGGACGTCTGGGGCCAACGTCCTGACTTTC.

This rearrangement joins TRBV4-1 to TRBJ2-7, with TRBD2 matching over 7 bases. V lost 0 bases and J lost 11; bases outside the gene matches: 4. CDR1 MGHRA and CDR2 YSYEKL come from the germline V gene. CDR3 length equals 12 residues. Here the CDR3 reads CASSQEGGGKYF. In DNA form, the CDR3 reads TGCGCCAGCAGCCAAGAGGGGGGAGGGAAGTACTTC.

The rearrangement links TRBV7-7 to TRBJ2-2; no definite D call. The CDR3 totals 14 residues. Germline CDR1 reads SSHAT; CDR2 reads FNYEAQ (reference sequence). Trimming stripped 2 bases from V and 2 bases from J, with 6 bases between. CDR3: CASSLYSNTGELFF. In DNA form, the CDR3 reads TGTGCCAGCAGCTTATACTCCAACACCGGGGAGCTGTTTTTT.

CDR3 sequence: CASSGGTGVNEQFF. The DNA of the CDR3 is TGTGCCAGCAGTGGGGGGACAGGGGTCAATGAGCAGTTCTTC. V is TRBV27 and J is TRBJ2-1; TRBD1 aligns across 10 bases. This CDR3 spans 14 amino acids. Germline lookup yields CDR1 MNHEY and CDR2 SMNVEV (reference sequence). V shed 5 bases and J 6 bases; nucleotides not matched to a gene: 4.

J is TRBJ1-1 and V is TRBV18; D is perhaps TRBD1 (6 bases). Trimming took 0 bases from V and 8 from J, leaving 13 bases between them. The germline gives CDR1 KGHSH, CDR2 LQKENI. The CDR3 spans 14 residues. The CDR3 protein is CASSPPVQGGEAFF. CDR3 DNA: TGTGCCAGCTCACCACCGGTACAGGGAGGGGAAGCTTTCTTT.

The J gene is TRBJ2-3, the V gene TRBV9; TRBD2 matches at 8 bases. The CDR3 runs 16 residues. V shed 0 bases and J 8 bases; nucleotides not matched to a gene: 11. The germline V gene encodes CDR1 SGDLS and CDR2 YYNGEE. This chain's CDR3 is CASSVEAGGLRSTQYF. The CDR3 DNA reads TGTGCCAGCAGCGTAGAGGCGGGAGGTCTTAGATCTACGCAGTATTTT.

The rearrangement uses TRBV4-2 and TRBJ2-2, with D hard to call. With 0 bases removed from V and 4 bases from J, the gap between germline ends came to 3 bases. Germline loops: CDR1 LGHNA, CDR2 YNFKEQ. The CDR3 is made up of 13 amino acids. The CDR3: CASSQDGTGELFF. CDR3 nucleotide sequence: TGTGCCAGCAGCCAAGATGGCACCGGGGAGCTGTTTTTT.

The chain combines TRBV5-6 with TRBJ2-7; 9 bases line up with TRBD1. The CDR3 runs 14 residues. V dropped 4 bases and J dropped 5; count of bases not matched to a gene: 7. The germline V gene encodes CDR1 SGHDT and CDR2 YYEEEE. CDR3 amino acids: CASSGTGSVDEQYF. The CDR3 nucleotides read TGTGCCAGCAGCGGGACAGGGTCGGTCGACGAGCAGTACTTC.